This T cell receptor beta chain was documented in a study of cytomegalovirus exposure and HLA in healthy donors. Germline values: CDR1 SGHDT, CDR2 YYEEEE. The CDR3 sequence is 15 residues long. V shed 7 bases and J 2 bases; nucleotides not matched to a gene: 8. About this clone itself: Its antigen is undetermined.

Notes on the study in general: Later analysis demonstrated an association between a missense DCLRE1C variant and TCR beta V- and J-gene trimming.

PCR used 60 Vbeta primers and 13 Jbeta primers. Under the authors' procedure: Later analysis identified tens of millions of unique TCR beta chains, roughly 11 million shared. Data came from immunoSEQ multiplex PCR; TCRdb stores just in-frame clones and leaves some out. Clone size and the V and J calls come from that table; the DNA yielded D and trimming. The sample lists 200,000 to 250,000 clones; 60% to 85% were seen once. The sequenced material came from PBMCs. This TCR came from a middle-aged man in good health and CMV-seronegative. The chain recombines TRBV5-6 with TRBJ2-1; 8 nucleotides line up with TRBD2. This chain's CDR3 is CASLEGSGAYNEQFF. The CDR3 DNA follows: TGTGCCAGCCTCGAGGGTAGCGGGGCCTACAATGAGCAGTTCTTC.